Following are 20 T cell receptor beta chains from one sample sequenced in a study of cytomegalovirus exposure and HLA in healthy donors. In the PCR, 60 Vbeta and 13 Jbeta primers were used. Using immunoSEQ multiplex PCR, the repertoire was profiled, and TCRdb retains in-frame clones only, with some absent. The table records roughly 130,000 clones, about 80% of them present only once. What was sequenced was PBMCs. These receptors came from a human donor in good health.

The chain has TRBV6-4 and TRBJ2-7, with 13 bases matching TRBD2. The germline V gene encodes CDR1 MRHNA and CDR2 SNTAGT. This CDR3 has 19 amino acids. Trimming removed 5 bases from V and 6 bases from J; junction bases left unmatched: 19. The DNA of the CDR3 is TGTGCCAGCAGTCTTCGAGGTGCCGGGACTAGCGGGGTAATGGCCGAGCAGTACTTC. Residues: CASSLRGAGTSGVMAEQYF.

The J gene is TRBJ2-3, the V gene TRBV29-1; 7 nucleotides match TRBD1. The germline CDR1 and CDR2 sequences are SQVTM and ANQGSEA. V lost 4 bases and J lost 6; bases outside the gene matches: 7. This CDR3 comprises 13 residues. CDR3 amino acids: CSVGQGLVDTQYF. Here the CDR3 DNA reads TGCAGCGTTGGACAGGGCCTAGTGGATACGCAGTATTTT.

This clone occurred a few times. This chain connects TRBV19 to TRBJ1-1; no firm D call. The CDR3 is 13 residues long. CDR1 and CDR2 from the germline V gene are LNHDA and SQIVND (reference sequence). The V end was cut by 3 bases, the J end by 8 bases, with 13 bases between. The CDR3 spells CASSIEIPREAFF. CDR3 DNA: TGTGCCAGTAGTATTGAGATACCCCGCGAAGCTTTCTTT.

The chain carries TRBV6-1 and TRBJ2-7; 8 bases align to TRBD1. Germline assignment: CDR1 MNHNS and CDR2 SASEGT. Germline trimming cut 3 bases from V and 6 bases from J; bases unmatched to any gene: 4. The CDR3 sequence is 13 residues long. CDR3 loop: CASSEDRAGEQYF. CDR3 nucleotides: TGTGCCAGCAGTGAGGACAGGGCGGGCGAGCAGTACTTC.

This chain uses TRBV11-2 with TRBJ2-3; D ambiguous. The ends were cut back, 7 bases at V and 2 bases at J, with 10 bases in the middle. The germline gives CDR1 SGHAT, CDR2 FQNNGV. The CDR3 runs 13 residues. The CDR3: CASKTPPTDTQYF. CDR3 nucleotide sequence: TGTGCCAGCAAGACACCGCCCACAGATACGCAGTATTTT.

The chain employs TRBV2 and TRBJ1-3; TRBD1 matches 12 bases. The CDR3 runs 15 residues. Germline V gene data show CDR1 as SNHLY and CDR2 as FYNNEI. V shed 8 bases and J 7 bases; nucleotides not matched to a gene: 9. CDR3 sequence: CASRTGQGAWNTIYF. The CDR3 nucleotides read TGTGCCAGCCGAACGGGACAGGGGGCATGGAACACCATATATTTT.

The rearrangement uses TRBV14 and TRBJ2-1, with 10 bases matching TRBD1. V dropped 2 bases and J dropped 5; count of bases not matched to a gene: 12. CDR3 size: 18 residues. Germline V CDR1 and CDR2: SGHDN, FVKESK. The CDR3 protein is CASSQLETGTGENNEQFF. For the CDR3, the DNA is TGTGCCAGCAGCCAACTCGAGACCGGGACAGGGGAAAACAATGAGCAGTTCTTC.

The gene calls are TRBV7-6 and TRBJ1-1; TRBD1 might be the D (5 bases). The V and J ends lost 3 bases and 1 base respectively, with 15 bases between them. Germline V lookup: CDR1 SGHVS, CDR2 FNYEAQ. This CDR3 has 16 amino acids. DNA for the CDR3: TGTGCCAGCAGCTTTTTAGGGGCATACGAGAACACTGAAGCTTTCTTT. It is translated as CASSFLGAYENTEAFF.

This CDR3 is CASSLRPRSNGYTF. CDR3 in DNA: TGTGCCAGTAGTCTCCGACCGAGGAGTAATGGCTACACCTTC. The chain has TRBV19 and TRBJ1-2, with D hard to call. Germline loops: CDR1 LNHDA, CDR2 SQIVND (reference sequence). The CDR3 has 14 amino acids. V was cut by 5 bases and J by 6 bases, with 16 bases left in between.

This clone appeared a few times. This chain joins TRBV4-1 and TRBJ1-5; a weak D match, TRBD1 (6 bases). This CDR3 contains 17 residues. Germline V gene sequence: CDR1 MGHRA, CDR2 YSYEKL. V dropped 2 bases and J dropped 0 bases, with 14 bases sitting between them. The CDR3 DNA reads TGCGCCAGCAGCCAATTTGGGGGCCTCTATAGCAATCAGCCCCAGCATTTT. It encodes CASSQFGGLYSNQPQHF.

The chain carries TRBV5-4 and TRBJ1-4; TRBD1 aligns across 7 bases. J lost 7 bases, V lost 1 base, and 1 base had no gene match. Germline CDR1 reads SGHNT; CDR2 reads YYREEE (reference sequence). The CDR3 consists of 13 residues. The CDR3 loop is CASSLPGGEKLFF. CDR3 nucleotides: TGTGCCAGCAGCTTGCCAGGGGGTGAAAAACTGTTTTTT.

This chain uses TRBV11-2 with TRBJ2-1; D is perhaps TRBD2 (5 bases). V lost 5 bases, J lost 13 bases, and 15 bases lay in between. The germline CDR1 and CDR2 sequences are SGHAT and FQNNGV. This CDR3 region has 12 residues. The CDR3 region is CASSQIPGLQFF. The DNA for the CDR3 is TGTGCCAGCAGCCAAATACCAGGACTCCAGTTCTTC.

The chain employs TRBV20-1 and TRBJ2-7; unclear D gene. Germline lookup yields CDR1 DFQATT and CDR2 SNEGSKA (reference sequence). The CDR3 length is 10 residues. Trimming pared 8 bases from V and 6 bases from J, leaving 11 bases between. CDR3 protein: CSRYGGEQYF. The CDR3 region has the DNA TGCAGTCGGTATGGTGGCGAGCAGTACTTC.

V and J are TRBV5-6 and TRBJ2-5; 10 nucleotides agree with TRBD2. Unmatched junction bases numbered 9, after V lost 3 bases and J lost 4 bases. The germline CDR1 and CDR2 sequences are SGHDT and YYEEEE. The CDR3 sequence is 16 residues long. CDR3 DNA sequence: TGTGCCAGCAGCTCGGCGAGCGGGGGGGCCGTAGAGACCCAGTACTTC. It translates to CASSSASGGAVETQYF.

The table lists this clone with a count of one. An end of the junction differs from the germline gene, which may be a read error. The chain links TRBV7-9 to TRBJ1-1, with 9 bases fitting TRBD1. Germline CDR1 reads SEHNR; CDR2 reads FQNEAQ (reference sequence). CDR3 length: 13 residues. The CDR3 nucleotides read TGTTCCAGCAGCTTACGGGGACAGGGTGAAGCTTTCTTT. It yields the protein CSSSLRGQGEAFF.

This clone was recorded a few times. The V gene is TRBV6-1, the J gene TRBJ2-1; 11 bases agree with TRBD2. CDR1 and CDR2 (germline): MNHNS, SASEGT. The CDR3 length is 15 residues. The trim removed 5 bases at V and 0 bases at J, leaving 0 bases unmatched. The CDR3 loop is CASSTSGGSYNEQFF. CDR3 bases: TGTGCCAGCAGTACTAGCGGGGGCTCCTACAATGAGCAGTTCTTC.

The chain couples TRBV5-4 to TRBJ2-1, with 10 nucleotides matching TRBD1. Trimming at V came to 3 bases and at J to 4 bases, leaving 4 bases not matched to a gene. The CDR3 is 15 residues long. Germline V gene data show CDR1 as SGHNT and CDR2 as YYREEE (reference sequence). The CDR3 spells CASSYGTGVYNEQFF. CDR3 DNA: TGTGCCAGCAGCTACGGGACAGGGGTTTACAATGAGCAGTTCTTC.

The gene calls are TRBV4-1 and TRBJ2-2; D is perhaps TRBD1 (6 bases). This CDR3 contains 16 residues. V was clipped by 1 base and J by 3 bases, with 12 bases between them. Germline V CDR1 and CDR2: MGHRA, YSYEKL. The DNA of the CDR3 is TGCGCCAGCAGCCAAGCTGGGACACTTGACACCGGGGAGCTGTTTTTT. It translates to CASSQAGTLDTGELFF.

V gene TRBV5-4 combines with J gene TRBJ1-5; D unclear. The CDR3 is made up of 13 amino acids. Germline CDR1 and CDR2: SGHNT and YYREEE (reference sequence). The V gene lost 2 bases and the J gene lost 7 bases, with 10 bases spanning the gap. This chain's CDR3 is CASSFYGSQPQHF. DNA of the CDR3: TGTGCCAGCAGCTTCTACGGTTCGCAGCCCCAGCATTTT.

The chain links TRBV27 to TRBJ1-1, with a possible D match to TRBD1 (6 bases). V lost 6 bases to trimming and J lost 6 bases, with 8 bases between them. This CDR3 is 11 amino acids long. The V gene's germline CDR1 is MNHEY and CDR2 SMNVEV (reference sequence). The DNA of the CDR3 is TGTGCCAGCAGACAGGGTCCTGAAGCTTTCTTT. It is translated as CASRQGPEAFF.